These 22 T cell receptor beta chains originate from one sample sequenced in a study of fetal regulatory T cell absence and autoimmunity. Profiling relied on immunoSEQ multiplex PCR, and the TCRdb table lists in-frame clones only, not all of them. The table has about 95,000 clones, around 72% seen once; the top ten hold less than 2.5%. The sample taken for sequencing was pancreas tissue. The origin of the receptors is a male donor with IPEX syndrome.

CDR3: CASSLVGGRGTGELFF. As DNA, the CDR3 is TGTGCCAGCAGCTTAGTCGGCGGGAGGGGCACCGGGGAGCTGTTTTTT. The chain couples TRBV11-2 to TRBJ2-2, with 9 positions matching TRBD2. After removal of 1 base from V and 4 bases from J, the junction contained 4 bases not matched to a gene. The germline V gene encodes CDR1 SGHAT and CDR2 FQNNGV. The CDR3 length is 16 residues.

This chain uses TRBV7-6 with TRBJ2-2, with D perhaps matching TRBD2 (5 bases). Germline assignment: CDR1 SGHVS and CDR2 FNYEAQ. CDR3 length equals 16 residues. V was clipped by 2 bases and J by 6 bases, with 16 bases between them. CDR3 sequence (DNA): TGTGCCAGCAGCTTAATGGCGGTAGCCGGGGCCGGGGAGCTGTTTTTT. Translated: CASSLMAVAGAGELFF.

This clone was observed a single time. The rearrangement uses TRBV4-1 and TRBJ2-7; possible D gene TRBD2, 5 bases. Trimming cost V 0 bases and J 3 bases, with 6 bases left between them. This CDR3 region has 13 residues. In germline, CDR1 is MGHRA, CDR2 YSYEKL. The CDR3 DNA follows: TGCGCCAGCAGCCAAGATACTAGCTACGAGCAGTACTTC. Translated: CASSQDTSYEQYF.

The V and J genes are TRBV4-2 and TRBJ2-2, with TRBD2 matching over 10 bases. The CDR3 has 18 residues. V trimming: 0 bases; J trimming: 7 bases; junction bases outside the gene matches: 11. The germline V gene encodes CDR1 LGHNA and CDR2 YNFKEQ. This chain's CDR3 is CASSQEGYLAGEGGELFF. CDR3 sequence (DNA): TGTGCCAGCAGCCAAGAGGGCTATCTAGCGGGAGAGGGCGGGGAGCTGTTTTTT.

J is TRBJ1-6 and V is TRBV6-5; 7 bases line up with TRBD1. V shed 5 bases and J 6 bases; nucleotides not matched to a gene: 7. There are 15 residues in the CDR3. Germline CDR1 is MNHEY and CDR2 is SVGAGI. In DNA form, the CDR3 reads TGTGCCAGCAGTACCCGGGACAGTATTAATTCACCCCTCCACTTT. It codes for CASSTRDSINSPLHF.

The CDR3 protein is CASSLWTSTDTQYF. The CDR3 DNA reads as TGTGCCAGCAGTTTATGGACCAGCACAGATACGCAGTATTTT. This chain connects TRBV27 to TRBJ2-3, with no clear D. The CDR3 sequence is 14 residues long. Looked up from germline, CDR1 is MNHEY and CDR2 is SMNVEV (reference sequence). V was trimmed by 1 base and J by 0 bases, leaving 5 bases between them.

The CDR3 is CASSHDNQPQHF. In DNA form, the CDR3 reads TGTGCCAGCAGCCACGACAATCAGCCCCAGCATTTT. The V and J genes are TRBV14 and TRBJ1-5; D remains ambiguous. V lost 3 bases to trimming and J lost 3 bases, with 3 bases between them. The germline CDR1 and CDR2 sequences are SGHDN and FVKESK. The CDR3 totals 12 residues.

This rearrangement joins TRBV27 to TRBJ2-5; D is unresolved. With 0 bases removed from V and 0 bases from J, the gap between germline ends came to 5 bases. Germline CDR1 reads MNHEY; CDR2 reads SMNVEV (reference sequence). The CDR3 has 14 amino acids. CDR3 loop: CASSLSRDQETQYF. The CDR3 DNA is TGTGCCAGCAGTTTATCTCGCGACCAAGAGACCCAGTACTTC.

This clone was seen more than once but under ten times. The chain combines TRBV7-8 with TRBJ1-2; D is undetermined. From germline, CDR1 is SGHVS and CDR2 FQNEAQ. The CDR3 length is 15 residues. V lost 5 bases, J lost 3 bases, and 16 bases lay in between. The CDR3 bases are TGTGCCAGCAGCGGCTTTCTGGACGGATACTATGGCTACACCTTC. As protein: CASSGFLDGYYGYTF.

The rearrangement links TRBV6-1 to TRBJ2-4; tentatively, D is TRBD2 (6 bases). The CDR3 totals 16 residues. Germline V CDR1 and CDR2: MNHNS, SASEGT. V was cut by 3 bases and J by 2 bases, with 14 bases left in between. The CDR3 sequence is CASSDFVGRTKNIQYF. Written as DNA, the CDR3 is TGTGCCAGCAGTGATTTCGTGGGGAGGACCAAAAACATTCAGTACTTC.

The chain joins TRBV19 to TRBJ1-2; 7 nucleotides agree with TRBD1. The V gene's germline CDR1 is LNHDA and CDR2 SQIVND (reference sequence). Losses at the gene ends were 3 bases for V and 2 bases for J; bases not matched to a gene: 6. The CDR3 has 15 amino acids. In nucleotides, the CDR3 is TGTGCCAGTAGTATTCGGGGGGACAGCAACTATGGCTACACCTTC. This codes for CASSIRGDSNYGYTF.

This rearrangement joins TRBV29-1 to TRBJ1-1, with D possibly being TRBD1 (6 bases). V was pared by 3 bases and J by 4 bases, with 12 bases between. From germline, CDR1 is SQVTM and CDR2 ANQGSEA. This CDR3 spans 13 amino acids. CDR3 nucleotide sequence: TGCAGCGTTGATGGGGGGCTGGGCACTGAAGCTTTCTTT. It yields the protein CSVDGGLGTEAFF.

The rearrangement uses TRBV7-8 and TRBJ1-5; 9 nucleotides agree with TRBD1. Looked up from germline, CDR1 is SGHVS and CDR2 is FQNEAQ. The CDR3 sequence is 15 residues long. The trim removed 1 base at V and 2 bases at J, leaving 0 bases unmatched. CDR3 region: CASSLGDRGNQPQHF. The CDR3 nucleotides read TGTGCCAGCAGCTTAGGGGACAGGGGCAATCAGCCCCAGCATTTT.

This clone was seen more than once but under ten times. This chain joins TRBV6-1 and TRBJ1-5; D is perhaps TRBD1 (5 bases). The germline V gene encodes CDR1 MNHNS and CDR2 SASEGT. V lost 6 bases and J lost 2, with 5 bases in between. The CDR3 runs 12 residues. The CDR3 nucleotides are TGTGCCAGCAGCAGGGGCAATCAGCCCCAGCATTTT. Translated: CASSRGNQPQHF.

This chain connects TRBV11-2 to TRBJ2-4; 8 bases align to TRBD1. The germline gives CDR1 SGHAT, CDR2 FQNNGV. V dropped 1 base and J dropped 11; count of bases not matched to a gene: 1. This CDR3 is built from 12 residues. The CDR3 loop is CASSLAGGVQYF. DNA for the CDR3: TGTGCCAGCAGCTTAGCAGGGGGCGTTCAGTACTTC.

This CDR3 reads CASSPPGLETQYF. CDR3 DNA sequence: TGTGCCAGCTCACCACCGGGCCTAGAGACCCAGTACTTC. The V gene is TRBV18, the J gene TRBJ2-5, with D uncertain. This CDR3 is built from 13 residues. Trimming took 0 bases from V and 4 from J, leaving 6 bases between them. Germline V gene sequence: CDR1 KGHSH, CDR2 LQKENI.

This chain joins TRBV11-2 and TRBJ1-1, with D unresolved. Germline loops: CDR1 SGHAT, CDR2 FQNNGV. The CDR3 has 14 residues. With 5 bases removed from V and 1 base from J, the gap between germline ends came to 11 bases. This chain's CDR3 is CASSPRRTNTEAFF. CDR3 nucleotide sequence: TGTGCCAGCAGCCCTAGACGGACGAACACTGAAGCTTTCTTT.

This chain joins TRBV15 and TRBJ1-4; the D is unclear. The V and J ends lost 0 bases and 8 bases respectively, with 10 bases between them. Germline-derived CDR1 and CDR2 are LNHNV and YYDKDF (reference sequence). The CDR3 runs 14 residues. The CDR3 sequence: CATSRDLGNEKLFF. The DNA for the CDR3 is TGTGCCACCAGCAGAGATCTAGGAAACGAAAAACTGTTTTTT.

The gene calls are TRBV14 and TRBJ1-2; no clear D. The germline gives CDR1 SGHDN, CDR2 FVKESK. V lost 1 base, J lost 3 bases, and 3 bases lay in between. The CDR3 runs to 12 residues. CDR3 loop: CASSQGHYGYTF. As DNA, the CDR3 is TGTGCCAGCAGCCAAGGACACTATGGCTACACCTTC.

The gene calls are TRBV5-1 and TRBJ2-5, with D perhaps TRBD1 (6 bases). The CDR3 length is 17 residues. V was pared by 0 bases and J by 1 base, with 16 bases between. CDR1 is SGHRS and CDR2 is YFSETQ in the germline V gene. This CDR3 is CASSLVFLQGLQETQYF. The CDR3 DNA follows: TGCGCCAGCAGCTTGGTCTTCTTACAGGGTCTCCAAGAGACCCAGTACTTC. The full variable domain, completed using reference TRBV5-1 and TRBJ2-5, is KAGVTQTPRYLIKTRGQQVTLSCSPISGHRSVSWYQQTPGQGLQFLFEYFSETQRNKGNFPGRFSGRQFSNSRSEMNVSTLELGDSALYLCASSLVFLQGLQETQYFGPGTRLLVL.

This clone came up a few times. The CDR3 nucleotides are TGTGCCAGCAGTGAGCCTGGGTCCTACGAGCAGTACTTC. Amino acids: CASSEPGSYEQYF. The chain links TRBV2 to TRBJ2-7; D call uncertain. Germline CDR1 reads SNHLY; CDR2 reads FYNNEI. The CDR3 sequence is 13 residues long. V lost 3 bases to trimming and J lost 1 base, with 7 bases between them.

This chain joins TRBV21-1 and TRBJ2-3; the table's D call, TRBD2, was not checked against the DNA. TRBV21-1 corresponds to a pseudogene. The CDR3 is 16 amino acids. The CDR3 is CASSALAEDNTDTQYF. The CDR3 bases are TGTGCCAGCAGCGCTCTAGCGGAAGACAACACAGATACGCAGTATTTT.